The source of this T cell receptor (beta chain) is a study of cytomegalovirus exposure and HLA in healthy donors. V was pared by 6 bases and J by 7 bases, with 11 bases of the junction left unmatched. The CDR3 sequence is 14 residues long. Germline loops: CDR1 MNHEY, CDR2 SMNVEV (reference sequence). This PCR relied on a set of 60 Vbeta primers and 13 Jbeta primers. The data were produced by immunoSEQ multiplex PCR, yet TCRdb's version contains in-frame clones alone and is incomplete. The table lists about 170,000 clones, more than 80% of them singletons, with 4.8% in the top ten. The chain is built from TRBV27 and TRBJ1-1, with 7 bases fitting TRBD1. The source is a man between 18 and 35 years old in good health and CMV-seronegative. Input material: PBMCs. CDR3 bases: TGTGCCAGCAGACCGGACAGGATTGTGAATGAAGCTTTCTTT. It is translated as CASRPDRIVNEAFF.